A selection of T cell receptor beta chains follows, all from one sample in a study of T-cell reconstitution after alpha-beta-depleted transplantation in children. TCRdb reprocessed the PCR reads with MiXCR, giving one entry per CDR3 protein. The sample has hundreds of thousands of distinct CDR3 sequences; 13% are singletons. Sequencing used PBMCs, obtained before TCRalphabeta/CD19-depleted stem cell transplant. The receptors stem from a girl aged 2 to 9 with congenital amegakaryocytic thrombocytopenia, due to receive a stem cell transplant. CDR3s include the opening cysteine and the closing phenylalanine or tryptophan. D genes are given only for firm matches. Only some rows state a clone size, as once, few, many or a class for expanded clones.

d_gene,v_gene,j_gene,abundance,CDR3aa
TRBD2,TRBV28,TRBJ2-3,-,CASVLAGGPNTQYF
TRBD2,TRBV20-1,TRBJ2-1,many,CSASSSGRVYNEQFF
-,TRBV20-1,TRBJ2-3,many,CSAWATGTPSTDTQYF
TRBD2,TRBV20-1,TRBJ2-7,-,CSVATSDDYEQYF
-,TRBV5-1,TRBJ1-5,many,CASVVGLRQPQHF
-,TRBV7-2,TRBJ2-5,many,CASSSSPETQYF
TRBD2,TRBV12-3/TRBV12-4,TRBJ2-5,many,CASSVAGVETQYF
TRBD1,TRBV18,TRBJ1-5,-,CASSPRGIDRNQPQHF
-,TRBV29-1,TRBJ2-5,few,CSVEMRQGGYQETQYF
-,TRBV6-5,TRBJ2-2,many,CACRSDTGELFF
TRBD2,TRBV20-1,TRBJ2-7,few,CSARTGAGAYEQYF
-,TRBV3-1,TRBJ1-3,-,CASSQGVSAKGNTIYF
-,TRBV15,TRBJ2-2,few,CATSRDRTGELFF
-,TRBV7-9,TRBJ2-4,many,CASSSTGGNIAKNIQYF
TRBD1,TRBV7-9,TRBJ1-2,few,CASSLGQGADHPGGYTF
-,TRBV20-1,TRBJ2-7,many,CSAREHSTDEQYF
TRBD1,TRBV29-1,TRBJ2-1,-,CSVDDRADEQFF
TRBD1,TRBV12-3/TRBV12-4,TRBJ1-6,few,CASNLDRGSPLHF
TRBD1,TRBV11-2,TRBJ1-1,many,CASSSQGQAREAFF
TRBD1,TRBV29-1,TRBJ1-1,once,CSANRGTEALF
-,TRBV29-1,TRBJ2-1,many,CSVARSSYNEQFF
TRBD1,TRBV5-1,TRBJ1-1,many,CASSTNRGPVYTEAFF
-,TRBV19,TRBJ2-1,few,CATESGEQFF
-,TRBV7-9,TRBJ2-6,many,CASSLVSGSGANVLTF
-,TRBV7-9,TRBJ1-2,many,CASSARANSNYGYTF
TRBD2,TRBV30,TRBJ2-1,-,CAWSVRDSSGAEQFF
-,TRBV7-3,TRBJ2-5,-,CASTPIGTQYF
-,TRBV5-1,TRBJ2-3,few,CASKWHPPTDTQYF
-,TRBV30,TRBJ2-3,few,CAFDGPTDTQYF
TRBD2,TRBV15,TRBJ2-3,-,CATSVLAGVGDTQYF
TRBD1,TRBV29-1,TRBJ1-1,-,CSVDRDAEAFF
-,TRBV9,TRBJ2-7,-,CASSSTGALGEQYF